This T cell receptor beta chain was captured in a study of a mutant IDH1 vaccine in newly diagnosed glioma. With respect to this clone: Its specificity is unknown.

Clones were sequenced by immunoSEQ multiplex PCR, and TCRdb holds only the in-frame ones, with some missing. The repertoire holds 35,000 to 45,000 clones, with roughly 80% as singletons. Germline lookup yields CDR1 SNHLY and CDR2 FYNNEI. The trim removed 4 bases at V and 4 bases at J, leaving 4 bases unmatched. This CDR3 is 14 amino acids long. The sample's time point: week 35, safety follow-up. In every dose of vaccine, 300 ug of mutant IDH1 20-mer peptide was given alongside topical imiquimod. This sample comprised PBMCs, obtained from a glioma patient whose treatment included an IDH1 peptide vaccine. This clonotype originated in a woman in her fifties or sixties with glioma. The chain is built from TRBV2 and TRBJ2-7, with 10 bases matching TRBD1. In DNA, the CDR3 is TGTGCCAGCAGTGCGGACAGGGGGGAATACGAGCAGTACTTC. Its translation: CASSADRGEYEQYF.